Following are 3 T cell receptor beta chains from one sample sequenced in a study of CD8+ T cells in alopecia areata. Isolated RNA was reverse transcribed into cDNA used as the sequencing template. TCRdb keeps only in-frame clones here, not all; method: immunoSEQ multiplex PCR. The sample has approximately 210,000 clones; around 66% are singletons. Treatment specified: oral pan-JAK inhibitor, 5-10 mg twice daily. Sequencing was performed on CD4+ T cells sorted from blood, taken around week 44, from a patient treated with tofacitinib. All receptors derive from a human donor with alopecia areata.

The chain links TRBV4-3 to TRBJ2-7, with D perhaps matching TRBD1 (6 bases). The CDR3 loop spans 15 amino acids. The germline V gene has CDR1 LGHNA and CDR2 YSLEER. Trimming removed 0 bases at V and 3 bases at J, with 12 bases between. CDR3 loop: CASSQDQQGGYEQYF. In DNA, the CDR3 is TGCGCCAGCAGCCAAGATCAACAGGGCGGCTACGAGCAGTACTTC.

There are many counts of this clone. Other DNA sequences of this sample code for an identical CDR3. V usage is TRBV27 and J usage is TRBJ1-5; D is ambiguous. V lost 3 bases to trimming and J lost 3 bases, with 9 bases between them. This CDR3 spans 14 amino acids. Germline-derived CDR1 and CDR2 are MNHEY and SMNVEV (reference sequence). The CDR3 sequence is CASSFAGFNQPQHF. In nucleotides, the CDR3 is TGTGCCAGCAGTTTTGCCGGCTTCAATCAGCCCCAGCATTTT.

The gene calls are TRBV7-2 and TRBJ2-1; perhaps TRBD2 as D (5 bases). Germline V CDR1 and CDR2: SGHTA, FQGNSA. The CDR3 loop spans 17 amino acids. V gave up 5 bases and J gave up 4 bases, with 21 bases separating them. This chain's CDR3 is CASSLVAGSSGYNEQFF. The CDR3 DNA sequence: TGTGCCAGCAGCCTAGTGGCTGGATCGAGCGGTTACAATGAGCAGTTCTTC. The variable domain in full, with the rest retrieved from reference TRBV7-2 and TRBJ2-1, is GAGVSQSPSNKVTEKGKDVELRCDPISGHTALYWYRQSLGQGLEFLIYFQGNSAPDKSGLPSDRFSAERTGGSVSTLTIQRTQQEDSAVYLCASSLVAGSSGYNEQFFGPGTRLTVL.